This paragraph reports one T cell receptor beta chain. The antigen is unknown. The method was immunoSEQ multiplex PCR; TCRdb's version includes in-frame clones alone and lacks a portion of them. Among more than 55,000 clones listed, 89% were seen once. The data were obtained in a study of cytomegalovirus exposure and HLA in healthy donors. Study-wide findings and caveats: While the bulk of TCR sequences proved rare, some public TCRs turned up in many donors. In vitro, three CMV-associated chains proved specific for CMV antigens. Altogether, 164 TCR beta chains were recorded as cytomegalovirus-associated.

CDR1 is KGHSH, CDR2 LQKENI, per germline. After removal of 5 bases from V and 4 bases from J, the junction contained 9 bases not matched to a gene. The CDR3 is 15 amino acids. What was sequenced was PBMCs. V usage is TRBV18 and J usage is TRBJ2-7; 9 bases match TRBD2. The receptor's source is a young woman in good health and CMV-seronegative. The CDR3 protein is CASSVRLAVGYEQYF. Here the CDR3 DNA reads TGTGCCAGCTCAGTACGACTAGCGGTGGGATACGAGCAGTACTTC. The whole variable domain, remainder taken from reference TRBV18 and TRBJ2-7, is NAGVMQNPRHLVRRRGQEARLRCSPMKGHSHVYWYRQLPEEGLKFMVYLQKENIIDESGMPKERFSAEFPKEGPSILRIQQVVRGDSAAYFCASSVRLAVGYEQYFGPGTRLTVT.